This entry concerns a single T cell receptor beta chain. Its antigen is as yet unknown. The study ran its PCR with 60 Vbeta and 13 Jbeta primers. Assay used: immunoSEQ multiplex PCR; TCRdb lists only in-frame clones, some missing. The table has roughly 160,000 clones, 70% to 85% seen once. This CDR3 is built from 14 residues. Trimming left V 1 base short and J 3 bases short, with 8 bases between. CDR1 SGHRS and CDR2 YFSETQ come from the germline V gene. The sample is drawn from a study of cytomegalovirus exposure and HLA in healthy donors. Study summary: Some 91 million unique TCRs from HLA-typed donors were held in an early release of data.

Notes on the study in general: It was confirmed in vitro that a few of the CMV-associated chains were specific for CMV antigens.

The genes are TRBV5-1 and TRBJ1-3; no definite D call. Sequenced input: PBMCs. This clonotype originated in a man in his thirties or forties in good health and CMV-seropositive. CDR3 nucleotide sequence: TGCGCCAGCAGCTTGACTGGGAGTGGAAACACCATATATTTT. Translating it yields CASSLTGSGNTIYF.